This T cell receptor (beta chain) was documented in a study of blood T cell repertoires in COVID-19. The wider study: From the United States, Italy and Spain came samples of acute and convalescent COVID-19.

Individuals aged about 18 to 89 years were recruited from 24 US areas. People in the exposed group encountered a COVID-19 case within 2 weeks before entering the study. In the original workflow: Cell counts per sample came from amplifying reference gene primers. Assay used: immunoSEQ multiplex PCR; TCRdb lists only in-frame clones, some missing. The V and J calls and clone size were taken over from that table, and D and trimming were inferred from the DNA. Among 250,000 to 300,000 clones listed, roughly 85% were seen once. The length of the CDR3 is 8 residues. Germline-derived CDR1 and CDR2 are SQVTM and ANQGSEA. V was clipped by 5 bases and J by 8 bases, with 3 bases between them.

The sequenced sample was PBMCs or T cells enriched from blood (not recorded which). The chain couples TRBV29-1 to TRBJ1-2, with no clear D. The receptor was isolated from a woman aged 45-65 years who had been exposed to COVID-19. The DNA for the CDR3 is TGCAGCGTTCAAGGCTACACCTTC. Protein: CSVQGYTF.